The rows below give T cell receptor beta chains drawn from one sample of a study of T cells in Graves' hyperthyroidism and ophthalmopathy. TCRdb fed the multiplex PCR reads into MiXCR, producing one record per CDR3 protein. The data hold a few hundred thousand distinct CDR3 sequences, with roughly 14% observed a single time. What was sequenced was blood. The receptors here all came from a man under 40 with Graves' hyperthyroidism that later progressed to Graves' ophthalmopathy. Each CDR3 is given without its conserved first and last residue. The order of the fields is J gene, V gene, CDR3 protein.

j_gene: TRBJ1-5; v_gene: TRBV28; CDR3aa: ASSSLWGDSNQPQH
j_gene: TRBJ1-1; v_gene: TRBV20-1; CDR3aa: SAREWTETENTEAS
j_gene: TRBJ2-7; v_gene: TRBV6-4; CDR3aa: ASSDWVWGNYEQY
j_gene: TRBJ2-7; v_gene: TRBV2; CDR3aa: ASRMGQIYEQY
j_gene: TRBJ2-7; v_gene: TRBV5-6; CDR3aa: ASSSTGSLSYEQY
j_gene: TRBJ2-7; v_gene: TRBV12-3/TRBV12-4; CDR3aa: ASSFGQYEQY
j_gene: TRBJ2-1; v_gene: TRBV11-3; CDR3aa: ASSKDSGSSYNEQF
j_gene: TRBJ2-7; v_gene: TRBV30; CDR3aa: AWSVGTPPNEQY
j_gene: TRBJ1-2; v_gene: TRBV29-1; CDR3aa: SVVTGAGYT
j_gene: TRBJ2-7; v_gene: TRBV2; CDR3aa: ASRDGQGWYEQY
j_gene: TRBJ1-4; v_gene: TRBV9; CDR3aa: ASSAGTEATNEKLF
j_gene: TRBJ1-5; v_gene: TRBV12-3/TRBV12-4; CDR3aa: ASSWTVDQPQH
j_gene: TRBJ2-3; v_gene: TRBV5-5; CDR3aa: ASSLSPGVDTQY
j_gene: TRBJ2-7; v_gene: TRBV7-9; CDR3aa: ASSPNSYEQY
j_gene: TRBJ1-2; v_gene: TRBV6-1; CDR3aa: ASSEIENYGYT
j_gene: TRBJ1-1; v_gene: TRBV6-5; CDR3aa: ASSYSYNPSVAEAF
j_gene: TRBJ1-1; v_gene: TRBV12-5; CDR3aa: ASGRDSFREAF
j_gene: TRBJ2-7; v_gene: TRBV12-3/TRBV12-4; CDR3aa: ASSPGGFFSGVRDSYEQY
j_gene: TRBJ1-4; v_gene: TRBV28; CDR3aa: ASSLGGQGNNEKLF
j_gene: TRBJ2-3; v_gene: TRBV4-1; CDR3aa: ASSQMPRTDTQY
j_gene: TRBJ2-2; v_gene: TRBV5-8; CDR3aa: ASSFGVGELF
j_gene: TRBJ1-2; v_gene: TRBV3-1; CDR3aa: ASSRGGPTGSIVGYT
j_gene: TRBJ2-1; v_gene: TRBV27; CDR3aa: ASSLGELAGDEQF
j_gene: TRBJ2-3; v_gene: TRBV3-1; CDR3aa: ASSHRGGSTDTQY
j_gene: TRBJ1-5; v_gene: TRBV10-3; CDR3aa: ATTGNSNQPQH
j_gene: TRBJ2-1; v_gene: TRBV28; CDR3aa: ASSFYVDEQF
j_gene: TRBJ1-6; v_gene: TRBV11-2; CDR3aa: ASSGRVPRNSPLH
j_gene: TRBJ2-5; v_gene: TRBV7-2; CDR3aa: ASSLAGGKETQY
j_gene: TRBJ2-1; v_gene: TRBV5-1; CDR3aa: ASSAMTGNNEQF
j_gene: TRBJ2-7; v_gene: TRBV11-2; CDR3aa: ASSLRLASGGSENEQY
j_gene: TRBJ2-7; v_gene: TRBV6-1; CDR3aa: ASQLSSGNYEQY
j_gene: TRBJ1-4; v_gene: TRBV19; CDR3aa: ASSGTGYEGREKLF
j_gene: TRBJ1-2; v_gene: TRBV28; CDR3aa: ASRVWGSAYGYT
j_gene: TRBJ1-1; v_gene: TRBV7-8; CDR3aa: ASSLAGLTEAF
j_gene: TRBJ1-1; v_gene: TRBV11-3; CDR3aa: ASNQHPGTEAF
j_gene: TRBJ2-3; v_gene: TRBV9; CDR3aa: ASSAGISTDTQY
j_gene: TRBJ1-2; v_gene: TRBV5-5; CDR3aa: ASSLVGTGYGYT
j_gene: TRBJ2-7; v_gene: TRBV20-1; CDR3aa: SARRHQGYEQY
j_gene: TRBJ2-6; v_gene: TRBV6-1; CDR3aa: ASRRGTVNSGANVLT
j_gene: TRBJ1-1; v_gene: TRBV5-1; CDR3aa: ASSLSRDRMAEAF
j_gene: TRBJ2-5; v_gene: TRBV5-1; CDR3aa: ASSLAPSREGAEETQY
j_gene: TRBJ2-1; v_gene: TRBV20-1; CDR3aa: SARDRAIAPGNEQF
j_gene: TRBJ2-1; v_gene: TRBV10-3; CDR3aa: AISDLAGGDNEQF
j_gene: TRBJ1-1; v_gene: TRBV2; CDR3aa: ASREQQGYTEAF
j_gene: TRBJ1-6; v_gene: TRBV6-1; CDR3aa: ASSSNFPTGGNSPLH
j_gene: TRBJ1-5; v_gene: TRBV4-2; CDR3aa: ASSQGTGGHQPQH
j_gene: TRBJ2-7; v_gene: TRBV19; CDR3aa: ASMSRVTYEQY
j_gene: TRBJ2-6; v_gene: TRBV5-1; CDR3aa: ASSLQAGAGANVLT
j_gene: TRBJ1-6; v_gene: TRBV28; CDR3aa: ASSFAYSPLH
j_gene: TRBJ2-3; v_gene: TRBV12-3/TRBV12-4; CDR3aa: ASSLSPPLAGTTDTQY
j_gene: TRBJ1-4; v_gene: TRBV6-1; CDR3aa: ASSYTGWAVGNEKLF
j_gene: TRBJ1-5; v_gene: TRBV6-1; CDR3aa: ASSPRGTSNQPQH
j_gene: TRBJ2-5; v_gene: TRBV28; CDR3aa: ASSLLAGAQETQY
j_gene: TRBJ2-7; v_gene: TRBV28; CDR3aa: ASSSHPSGGVTYEQY
j_gene: TRBJ1-6; v_gene: TRBV30; CDR3aa: AWSPGTGVNSPLH
j_gene: TRBJ1-4; v_gene: TRBV15; CDR3aa: ATWTPSTNEKLF
j_gene: TRBJ1-4; v_gene: TRBV6-1; CDR3aa: ASSPRDRSDEKLF
j_gene: TRBJ2-7; v_gene: TRBV27; CDR3aa: ASSWKAVAYEQY